This TCR beta chain was captured in a study of T-cell reconstitution after alpha-beta-depleted transplantation in children (dated by TCRdb to 2016 to 2017). Background for the entire study: Using TCR repertoire profiling, the study quantitatively followed how T-cell immune reconstitution unfolded in children after TCRalphabeta/CD19-depleted allogeneic hematopoietic cell transplantation. General conclusions and limits of the study: Over subsequent months, a decline in hyperexpanded clone frequencies was noted, and after one year, T-cell counts and TCRbeta diversity were mostly ascribed to newly produced T cells. Apparently early alphabetaT-cell count recovery about two months after transplant reportedly relied on only several hundred rapidly expanded clones derived from non-depleted graft cells. In some patients, the high TCRbeta diversity seen at day 60 was put down to recipient T cells and intrathymic progenitors that had survived conditioning.

The meaning of the sample's treatment or condition label: allogeneic hematopoietic cell transplantation with graft depleted of TCRalphabeta T cells and CD19 B cells. TCRalphabeta/CD19-depleted allogeneic hematopoietic cell grafts were given to the transplant recipients, all of whom were children. The germline V gene yields SGHAT for CDR1 and FQNNGV for CDR2. The CDR3 numbers 14 residues from cysteine through phenylalanine. The CDR3 DNA has 42 bases and is translated from base 1. Between the V and J ends, shortened by 4 bases and 1 base respectively, the junction contains 10 bases. Details on this clonotype: Its binding antigen is unknown. The record has no base qualities; no much larger clone is one base away.

The library was obtained by PCR. Sequencing was carried out with an Illumina HiSeq 2500. Molecular barcoding was employed in the preparation of TCR libraries, with unique molecular identifiers being used to normalize TCRbeta repertoire quantification. The public reads were run again by TCRdb, first through fastp at Q25 and then through MiXCR, and only productive beta chains were kept. Each entry is one CDR3 protein sequence, shown with its most common DNA and genes. Recorded for this sample are approximately 500,000 distinct CDR3 sequences; over 20% of them occurred a single time. The ten most abundant clones make up around 36% of the sample.

This receptor chain uses TRBV11-2 and TRBJ1-1, with the D gene call left open. The material sequenced was PBMCs, taken before TCRalphabeta/CD19-depleted stem cell transplant. This sequence originates from a boy younger than two with Wiskott-Aldrich syndrome, due to receive a stem cell transplant. The CDR3 reads CASSSSDANTEAFF. The sequence in DNA is TGTGCCAGCAGCTCCAGCGACGCGAACACTGAAGCTTTCTTT.